In its sample, the clone carrying this T cell receptor beta chain was seen a few times. As the library was built, unique molecular identifiers were attached to individual cDNA molecules. Per the original methods: Individual samples carried between about 23,224 and 750,000 TCRs, with more than 85,000 as the median. TCRdb passed the RACE reads through MiXCR, listing each CDR3 protein once. Clone size and V and J calls follow TCRdb, not the original study. The sample has 200,000 to 300,000 distinct CDR3 sequences, about 9.4% seen once. Time point given: pre-sensitization, week 0. Treatment defined: therapeutic diphenylcyclopropenone sensitization with weekly scalp DPC. The starting material, unfractionated whole blood, was used for total RNA extraction. Losses at the gene ends were 5 bases for V and 8 bases for J; bases not matched to a gene: 15. This CDR3 comprises 16 residues. Germline CDR1 SEHNR, CDR2 FQNEAQ (reference sequence).

This sample is part of a study of human T cells and chemical hapten exposure. Study at large: DPC at 0.01% went onto the upper back in patch tests, read at 6 days.

The sequencing here drew on whole blood, taken in connection with sensitization to the hapten diphenylcyclopropenone (DPC). The genes are TRBV7-9 and TRBJ2-1; 7 nucleotides agree with TRBD2. This TCR came from a woman between 40 and 55 years old with alopecia areata. Some clones in this sample may be carry-over from other donors' samples. The CDR3 here is CASSRASGTSIHEQFF. The CDR3 DNA reads TGTGCCAGCAGCCGCGCTAGCGGAACGTCAATTCATGAGCAGTTCTTC. Full variable domain (outside the CDR3, taken from reference TRBV7-9 and TRBJ2-1): DTGVSQNPRHKITKRGQNVTFRCDPISEHNRLYWYRQTLGQGPEFLTYFQNEAQLEKSRLLSDRFSAERPKGSFSTLEIQRTEQGDSAMYLCASSRASGTSIHEQFFGPGTRLTVL.